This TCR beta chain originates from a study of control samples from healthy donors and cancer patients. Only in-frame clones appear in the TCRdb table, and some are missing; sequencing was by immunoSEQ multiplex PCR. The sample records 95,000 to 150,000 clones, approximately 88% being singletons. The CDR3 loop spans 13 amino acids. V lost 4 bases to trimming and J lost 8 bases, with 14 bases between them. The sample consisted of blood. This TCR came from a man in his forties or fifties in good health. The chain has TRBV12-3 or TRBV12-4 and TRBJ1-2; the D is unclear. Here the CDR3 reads CASSSSQSVGYTF. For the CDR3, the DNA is TGTGCCAGCAGTTCGAGCCAGTCAGTGGGCTACACCTTC.